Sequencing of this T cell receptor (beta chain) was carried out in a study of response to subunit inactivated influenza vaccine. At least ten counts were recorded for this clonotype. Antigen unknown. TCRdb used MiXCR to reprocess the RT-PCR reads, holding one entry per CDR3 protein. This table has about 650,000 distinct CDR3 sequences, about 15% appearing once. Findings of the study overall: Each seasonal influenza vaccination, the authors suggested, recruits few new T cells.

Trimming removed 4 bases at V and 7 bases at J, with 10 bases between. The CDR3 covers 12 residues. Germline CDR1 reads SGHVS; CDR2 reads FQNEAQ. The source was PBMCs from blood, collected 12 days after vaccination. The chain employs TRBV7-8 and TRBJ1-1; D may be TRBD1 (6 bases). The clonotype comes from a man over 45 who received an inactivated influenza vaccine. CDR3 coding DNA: TGTGCCAGCAGCTCACAGGGAATTGAAGCTTTCTTT. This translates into CASSSQGIEAFF.